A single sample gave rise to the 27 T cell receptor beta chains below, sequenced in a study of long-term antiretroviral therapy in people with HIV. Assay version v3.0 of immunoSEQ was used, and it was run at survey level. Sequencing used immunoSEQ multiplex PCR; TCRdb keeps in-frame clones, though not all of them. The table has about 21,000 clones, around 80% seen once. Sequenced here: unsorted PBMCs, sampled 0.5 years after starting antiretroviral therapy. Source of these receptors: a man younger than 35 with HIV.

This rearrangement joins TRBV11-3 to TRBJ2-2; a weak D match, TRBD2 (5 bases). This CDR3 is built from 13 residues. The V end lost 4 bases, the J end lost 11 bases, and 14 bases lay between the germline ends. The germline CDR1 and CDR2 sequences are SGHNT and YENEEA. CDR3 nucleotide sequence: TGTGCCAGCAGCTCCCACTCGGGGTCAGAGCTGTTTTTT. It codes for CASSSHSGSELFF.

The CDR3: CASSHPTGADEQYF. The CDR3 DNA reads TGTGCCAGCAGCCACCCGACAGGGGCGGACGAGCAGTACTTC. The J gene is TRBJ2-7, the V gene TRBV7-9, with 8 bases aligning to TRBD1. Germline V lookup: CDR1 SEHNR, CDR2 FQNEAQ (reference sequence). The V gene end was trimmed by 5 bases and the J gene end by 5 bases; junction bases not matched to a gene: 8. CDR3 length equals 14 residues. The entire variable domain, with the rest obtained from reference TRBV7-9 and TRBJ2-7, is as follows: DTGVSQNPRHKITKRGQNVTFRCDPISEHNRLYWYRQTLGQGPEFLTYFQNEAQLEKSRLLSDRFSAERPKGSFSTLEIQRTEQGDSAMYLCASSHPTGADEQYFGPGTRLTVT.

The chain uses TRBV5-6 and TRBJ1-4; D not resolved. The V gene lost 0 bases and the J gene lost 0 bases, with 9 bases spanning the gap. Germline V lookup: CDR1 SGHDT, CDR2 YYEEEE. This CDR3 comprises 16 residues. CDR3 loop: CASSLDRFATNEKLFF. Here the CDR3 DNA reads TGTGCCAGCAGCTTGGACAGATTTGCAACTAATGAAAAACTGTTTTTT.

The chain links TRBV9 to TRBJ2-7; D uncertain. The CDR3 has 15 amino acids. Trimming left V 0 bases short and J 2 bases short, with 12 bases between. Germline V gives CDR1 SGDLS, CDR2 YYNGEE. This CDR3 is CASSVGGNYAYEQYF. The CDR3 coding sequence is TGTGCCAGCAGCGTAGGTGGTAATTACGCCTACGAGCAGTACTTC.

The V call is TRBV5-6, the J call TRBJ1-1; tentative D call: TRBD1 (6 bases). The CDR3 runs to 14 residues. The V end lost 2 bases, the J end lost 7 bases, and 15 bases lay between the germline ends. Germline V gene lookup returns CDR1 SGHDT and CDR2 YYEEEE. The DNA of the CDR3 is TGTGCCAGCAGCTTATTTTGGGGGGCGGGTGAAGCTTTCTTT. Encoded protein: CASSLFWGAGEAFF.

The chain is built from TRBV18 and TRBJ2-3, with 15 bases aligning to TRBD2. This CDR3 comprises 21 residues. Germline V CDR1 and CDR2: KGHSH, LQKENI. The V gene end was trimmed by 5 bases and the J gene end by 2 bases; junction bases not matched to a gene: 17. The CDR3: CASSTSGTSGRTYLNTDTQYF. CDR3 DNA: TGTGCCAGCTCAACCTCCGGGACTAGCGGGAGGACCTATTTAAACACAGATACGCAGTATTTT.

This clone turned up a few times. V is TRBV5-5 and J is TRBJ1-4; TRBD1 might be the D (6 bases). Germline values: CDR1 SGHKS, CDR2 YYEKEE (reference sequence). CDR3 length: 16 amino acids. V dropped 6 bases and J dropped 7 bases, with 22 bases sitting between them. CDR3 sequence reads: CASTNQGGRVGEKLFF. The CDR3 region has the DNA TGTGCCAGCACCAATCAAGGGGGGAGGGTCGGTGAAAAACTGTTTTTT.

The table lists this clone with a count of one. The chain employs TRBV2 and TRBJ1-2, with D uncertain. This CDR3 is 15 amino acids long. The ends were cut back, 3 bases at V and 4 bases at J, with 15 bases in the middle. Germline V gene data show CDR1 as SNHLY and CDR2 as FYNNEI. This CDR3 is CASSEGGSEPYGYTF. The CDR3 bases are TGTGCCAGCAGTGAGGGTGGCTCAGAACCCTATGGCTACACCTTC. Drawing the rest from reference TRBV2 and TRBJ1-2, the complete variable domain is EPEVTQTPSHQVTQMGQEVILRCVPISNHLYFYWYRQILGQKVEFLVSFYNNEISEKSEIFDDQFSVERPDGSNFTLKIRSTKLEDSAMYFCASSEGGSEPYGYTFGSGTRLTVV.

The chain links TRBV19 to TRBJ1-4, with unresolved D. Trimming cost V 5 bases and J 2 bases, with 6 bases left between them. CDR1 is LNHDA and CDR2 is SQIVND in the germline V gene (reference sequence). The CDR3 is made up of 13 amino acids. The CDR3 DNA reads TGTGCCAGTAGTCCCCGGACTAATGAAAAACTGTTTTTT. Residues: CASSPRTNEKLFF.

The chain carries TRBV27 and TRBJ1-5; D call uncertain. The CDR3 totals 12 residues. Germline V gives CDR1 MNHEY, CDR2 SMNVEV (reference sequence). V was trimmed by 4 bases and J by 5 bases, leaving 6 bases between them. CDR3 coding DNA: TGTGCCAGCAGTTCTGGGTATCAGCCCCAGCATTTT. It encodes CASSSGYQPQHF.

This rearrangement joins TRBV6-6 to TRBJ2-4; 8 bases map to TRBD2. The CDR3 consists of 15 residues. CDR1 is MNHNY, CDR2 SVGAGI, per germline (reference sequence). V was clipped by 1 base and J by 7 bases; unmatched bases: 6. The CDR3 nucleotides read TGTGCCAGCAGTTACTTAGCGGGGCGGGCGAACATTCAGTACTTC. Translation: CASSYLAGRANIQYF.

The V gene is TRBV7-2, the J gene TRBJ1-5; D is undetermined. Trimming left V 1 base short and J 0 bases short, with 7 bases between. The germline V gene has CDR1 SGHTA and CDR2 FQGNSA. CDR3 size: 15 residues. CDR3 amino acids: CASSLVAGSNQPQHF. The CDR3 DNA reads TGTGCCAGCAGCTTAGTGGCAGGTAGCAATCAGCCCCAGCATTTT.

The DNA of the CDR3 is TGTGCCACCAGCCTGGGGGACGGCTACACCTTC. This codes for CATSLGDGYTF. The chain has TRBV15 and TRBJ1-2; TRBD1 is a possible D gene (5 bases). This CDR3 has 11 residues. From germline, CDR1 is LNHNV and CDR2 YYDKDF (reference sequence). V was trimmed by 5 bases and J by 8 bases, leaving 9 bases between them.

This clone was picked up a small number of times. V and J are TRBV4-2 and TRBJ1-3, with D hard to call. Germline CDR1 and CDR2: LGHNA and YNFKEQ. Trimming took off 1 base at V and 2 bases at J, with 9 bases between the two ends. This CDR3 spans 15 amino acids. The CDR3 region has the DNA TGTGCCAGCAGCCAAGCCCCAGATACTGGAAACACCATATATTTT. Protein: CASSQAPDTGNTIYF.

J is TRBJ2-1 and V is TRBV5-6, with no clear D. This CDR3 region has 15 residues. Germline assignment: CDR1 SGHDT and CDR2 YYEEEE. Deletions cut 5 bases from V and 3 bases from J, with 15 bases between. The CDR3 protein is CASSLSGPLYNEQFF. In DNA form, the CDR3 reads TGTGCCAGCAGTTTATCTGGACCCCTCTACAATGAGCAGTTCTTC.

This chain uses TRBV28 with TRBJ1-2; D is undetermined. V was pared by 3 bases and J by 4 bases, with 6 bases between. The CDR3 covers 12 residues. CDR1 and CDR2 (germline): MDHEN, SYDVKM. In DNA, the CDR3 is TGTGCCAGCAGTTTTAAGGGCTATGGCTACACCTTC. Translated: CASSFKGYGYTF.

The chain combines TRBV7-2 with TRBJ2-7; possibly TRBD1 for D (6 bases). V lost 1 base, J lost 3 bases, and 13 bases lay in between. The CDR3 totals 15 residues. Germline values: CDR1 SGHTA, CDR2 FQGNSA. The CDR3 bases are TGTGCCAGCAGCTTAGATCCAGGGGCCGGCTACGAGCAGTACTTC. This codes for CASSLDPGAGYEQYF. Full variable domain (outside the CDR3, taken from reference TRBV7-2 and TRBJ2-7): GAGVSQSPSNKVTEKGKDVELRCDPISGHTALYWYRQSLGQGLEFLIYFQGNSAPDKSGLPSDRFSAERTGGSVSTLTIQRTQQEDSAVYLCASSLDPGAGYEQYFGPGTRLTVT.

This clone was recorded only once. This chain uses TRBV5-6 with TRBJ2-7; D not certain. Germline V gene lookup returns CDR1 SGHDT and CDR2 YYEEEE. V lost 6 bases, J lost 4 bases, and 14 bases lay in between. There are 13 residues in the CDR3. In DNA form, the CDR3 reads TGTGCCAGCACCCCCGGCCCGGATTACGAGCAGTACTTC. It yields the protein CASTPGPDYEQYF.

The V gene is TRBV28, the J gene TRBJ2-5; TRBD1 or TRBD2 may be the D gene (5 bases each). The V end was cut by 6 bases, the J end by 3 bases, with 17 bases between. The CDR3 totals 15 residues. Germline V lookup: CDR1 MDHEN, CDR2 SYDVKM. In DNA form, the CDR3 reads TGTGCCAGCAGCCCCTCGGGGAAAGGGGAAGAGACCCAGTACTTC. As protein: CASSPSGKGEETQYF.

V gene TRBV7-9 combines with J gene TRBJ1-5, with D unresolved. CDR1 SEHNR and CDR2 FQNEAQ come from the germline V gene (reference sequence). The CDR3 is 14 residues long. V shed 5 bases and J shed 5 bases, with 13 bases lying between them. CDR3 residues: CASSTTTDYQPQHF. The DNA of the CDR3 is TGTGCCAGCAGCACTACTACAGATTATCAGCCCCAGCATTTT. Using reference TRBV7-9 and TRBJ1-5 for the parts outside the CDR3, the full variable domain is DTGVSQNPRHKITKRGQNVTFRCDPISEHNRLYWYRQTLGQGPEFLTYFQNEAQLEKSRLLSDRFSAERPKGSFSTLEIQRTEQGDSAMYLCASSTTTDYQPQHFGDGTRLSIL.

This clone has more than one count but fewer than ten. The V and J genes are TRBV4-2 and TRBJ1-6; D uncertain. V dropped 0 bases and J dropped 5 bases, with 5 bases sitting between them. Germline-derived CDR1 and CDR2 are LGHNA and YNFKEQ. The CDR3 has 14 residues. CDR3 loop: CASSQDRNNSPLHF. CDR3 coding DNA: TGTGCCAGCAGCCAAGACAGGAATAATTCACCCCTCCACTTT.

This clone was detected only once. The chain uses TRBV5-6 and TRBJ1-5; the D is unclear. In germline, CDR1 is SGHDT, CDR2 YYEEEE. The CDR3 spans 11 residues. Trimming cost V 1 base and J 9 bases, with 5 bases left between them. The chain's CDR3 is CASSLTWPQHF. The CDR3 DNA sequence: TGTGCCAGCAGCTTGACCTGGCCCCAGCATTTT.

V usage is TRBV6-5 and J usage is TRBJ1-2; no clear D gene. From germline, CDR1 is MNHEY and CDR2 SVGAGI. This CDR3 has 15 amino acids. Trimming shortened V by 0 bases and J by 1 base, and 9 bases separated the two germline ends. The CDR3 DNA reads TGTGCCAGCAGTTACTCGAATATCAATAACTATGGCTACACCTTC. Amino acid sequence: CASSYSNINNYGYTF.

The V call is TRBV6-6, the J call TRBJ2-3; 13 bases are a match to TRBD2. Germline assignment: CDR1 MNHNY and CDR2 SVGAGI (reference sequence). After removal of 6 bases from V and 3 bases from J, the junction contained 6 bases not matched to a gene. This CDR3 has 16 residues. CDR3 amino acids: CASRGGLAGDTDTQYF. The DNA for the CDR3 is TGTGCCAGCAGGGGCGGACTAGCGGGGGATACAGATACGCAGTATTTT.

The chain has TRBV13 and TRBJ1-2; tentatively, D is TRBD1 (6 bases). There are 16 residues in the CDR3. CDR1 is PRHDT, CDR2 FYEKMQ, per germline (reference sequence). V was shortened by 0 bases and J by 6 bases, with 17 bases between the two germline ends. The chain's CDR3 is CASSLGNGGADNGYTF. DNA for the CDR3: TGTGCCAGCAGCTTAGGTAACGGGGGCGCGGATAATGGCTACACCTTC.

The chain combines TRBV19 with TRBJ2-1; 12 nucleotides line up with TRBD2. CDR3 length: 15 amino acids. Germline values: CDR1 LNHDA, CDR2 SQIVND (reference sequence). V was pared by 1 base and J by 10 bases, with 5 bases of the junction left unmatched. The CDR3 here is CASSIGSGLAGEQFF. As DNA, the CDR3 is TGTGCCAGTAGTATAGGGTCCGGACTAGCGGGGGAGCAGTTCTTC.

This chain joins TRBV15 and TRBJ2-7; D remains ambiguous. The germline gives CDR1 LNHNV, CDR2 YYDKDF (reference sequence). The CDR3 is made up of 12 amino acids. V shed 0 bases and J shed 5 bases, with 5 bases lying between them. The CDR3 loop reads CATSRDRHEQYF. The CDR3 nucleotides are TGTGCCACCAGCAGAGACAGGCACGAGCAGTACTTC.